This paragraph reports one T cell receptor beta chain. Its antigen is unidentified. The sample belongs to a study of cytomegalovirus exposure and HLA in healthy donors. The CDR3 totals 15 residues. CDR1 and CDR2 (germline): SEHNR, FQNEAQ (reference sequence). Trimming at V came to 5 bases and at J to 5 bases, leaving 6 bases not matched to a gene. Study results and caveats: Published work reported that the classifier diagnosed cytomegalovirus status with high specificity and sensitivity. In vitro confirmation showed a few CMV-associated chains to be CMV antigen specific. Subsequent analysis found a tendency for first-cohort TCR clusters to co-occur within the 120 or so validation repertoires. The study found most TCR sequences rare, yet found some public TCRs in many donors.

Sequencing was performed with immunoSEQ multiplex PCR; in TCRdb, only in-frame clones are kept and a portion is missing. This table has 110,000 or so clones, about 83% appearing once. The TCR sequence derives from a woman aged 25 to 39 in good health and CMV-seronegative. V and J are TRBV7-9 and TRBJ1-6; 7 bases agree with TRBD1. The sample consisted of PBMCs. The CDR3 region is CASSPSQGNNSPLHF. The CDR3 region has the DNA TGTGCCAGCAGCCCATCACAGGGGAATAATTCACCCCTCCACTTT. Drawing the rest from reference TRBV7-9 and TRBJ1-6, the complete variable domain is DTGVSQNPRHKITKRGQNVTFRCDPISEHNRLYWYRQTLGQGPEFLTYFQNEAQLEKSRLLSDRFSAERPKGSFSTLEIQRTEQGDSAMYLCASSPSQGNNSPLHFGNGTRLTVT.